This T cell receptor beta chain came from a study of blood T cell repertoires in COVID-19 (dated by TCRdb to the early 2020s). Some background on the complete study: Samples from collaborators originated in the United States, Italy and Spain and spanned both the acute and convalescent phases of COVID-19. Samples came from the ongoing ImmuneRACE study (first 160 participants) plus 1,254 subjects from 6 global collaborators. Deeply sampled blood TCRbeta repertoires from subjects exposed to, actively infected with, or recovered from COVID-19 were included in the dataset. A de-identified subject ID, COVID-19 status, age in years and sex were almost always included in the sample metadata. The material from the prospective study consisted of cDNA or gDNA derived from T cells, B-cell-depleted T cells, or PBMCs. The repertoires were released in a freely available public database intended as a resource for research on the immune response to SARS-CoV-2. Where HLA class I and class II types were available, the types were taken from metadata supplied by the sample provider, not from assay-based typing.

V drops 0 bases and J drops 5 bases, leaving 12 bases in between. CDR1 and CDR2 (SGDLS, YYNGEE) derive from the germline V gene. There are 15 amino acids in the CDR3, from cysteine to phenylalanine inclusive. Only CDR3 DNA remains: 45 bases, in frame from the first base. TCRbeta CDR3 regions were amplified from genomic DNA by means of the immunoSEQ Assay, a bias-controlled multiplex PCR. The paper's data handling went like this. The number of nucleated cells in each sample was estimated from the amplification of reference gene primers within the assay. To quantify the absolute abundance of each unique TCRbeta CDR3 rearrangement, sequence reads were collapsed and filtered. For each sample, productive Simpson clonality was calculated as the square root of Simpson's diversity index over productive rearrangements. TCRdb's version of the immuneACCESS table is confined to in-frame rearrangements and falls short of the full clone set. An unresolved V gene accounts for under half of the shortfall where checked; the remainder is of unknown origin. The DNA gave D and trimming, while V, J and clone size come from that table. The sample yields around 67,000 clones; approximately 86% were counted once. Around 15% of the sample goes to the ten largest clones.

What the work shows at the level of the full study, not this receptor alone: The amount of clinical and demographic metadata varied by source and participant and was provided uncurated.

This clone occurred once. No antigen is known for it. Per-nucleotide qualities are absent, and no much larger clonotype sits a single base away. Whole blood was collected in K2EDTA tubes by collaborating institutions according to the institutions' own protocols. For TCRbeta analysis, collaborators shipped samples as frozen whole blood, isolated PBMCs, or DNA extracted from either of those sample types. The chain employs TRBV9 and TRBJ2-1; no D segment can be confidently identified. What was sequenced was peripheral blood. The clonotype comes from a man aged 80 or over with active COVID-19. DNA sequence: TGTGCCAGCAGCGTAGGTCTTCTAAGTCACAATGAGCAGTTCTTC. This sequence encodes CASSVGLLSHNEQFF.